Shown below are 16 T cell receptor beta chains from a single sample sequenced in a study of T cells after yellow fever vaccination. TCRdb independently ran MiXCR on the 5' RACE reads; one entry per CDR3 protein. The sample lists around 250,000 distinct CDR3 sequences, about 7.1% occurring once. Here the sequenced sample was CD4+ T cells sorted from PBMCs, taken 15 days after the yellow fever booster vaccination. The receptors derive from a man aged 25-40 years who received the YFV17D yellow fever vaccine.

This clonotype came up many times. Here the CDR3 DNA reads TGCGCCAGCAGCTTGGGCACTGTCGTGGATACGCAGTATTTT. This encodes CASSLGTVVDTQYF. The chain uses TRBV5-1 and TRBJ2-3; D not certain. The CDR3 spans 14 residues. V was pared by 0 bases and J by 6 bases, with 11 bases between. Per the germline V gene, CDR1 is SGHRS and CDR2 is YFSETQ. The full variable domain, with the rest looked up from reference TRBV5-1 and TRBJ2-3, is KAGVTQTPRYLIKTRGQQVTLSCSPISGHRSVSWYQQTPGQGLQFLFEYFSETQRNKGNFPGRFSGRQFSNSRSEMNVSTLELGDSALYLCASSLGTVVDTQYFGPGTRLTVL.

This clonotype was observed a few times. V usage is TRBV7-2 and J usage is TRBJ2-1; 9 bases line up with TRBD2. J gave up 5 bases and V 5 bases, and 7 bases lay outside the gene matches. The germline V gene encodes CDR1 SGHTA and CDR2 FQGNSA. CDR3 length: 15 amino acids. Here the CDR3 DNA reads TGTGCCAGCAGCCCAGGGACTAGCTGGCACAATGAGCAGTTCTTC. Translating it yields CASSPGTSWHNEQFF.

Only a few counts were recorded for this clonotype. The V call is TRBV7-2, the J call TRBJ1-1; D gene uncertain. Trimming removed 5 bases at V and 1 base at J, with 14 bases between. CDR3 size: 15 residues. The germline gives CDR1 SGHTA, CDR2 FQGNSA. CDR3 DNA sequence: TGTGCCAGCAGCCCTGGGGAGGGAGCGAACACTGAAGCTTTCTTT. Its translation: CASSPGEGANTEAFF. The full variable domain, its missing parts supplied by reference TRBV7-2 and TRBJ1-1, is GAGVSQSPSNKVTEKGKDVELRCDPISGHTALYWYRQSLGQGLEFLIYFQGNSAPDKSGLPSDRFSAERTGGSVSTLTIQRTQQEDSAVYLCASSPGEGANTEAFFGQGTRLTVV.

In DNA, the CDR3 is TGCAGCGTCTTTGGGGGGACAGGAAGCCTGAAGGGGGAGACCCAGTACTTC. Translating it yields CSVFGGTGSLKGETQYF. The chain joins TRBV29-1 to TRBJ2-5, with 8 bases fitting TRBD1. Per germline, CDR1 SQVTM and CDR2 ANQGSEA. The CDR3 runs to 17 residues. The V segment lost 6 bases and the J segment 5 bases; nucleotides outside the gene matches: 20.

At least ten counts were recorded for this clonotype. The rearrangement links TRBV10-3 to TRBJ2-1; TRBD2 matches at 7 bases. The CDR3 runs 13 residues. V was clipped by 10 bases and J by 3 bases; unmatched bases: 6. Germline V gene data show CDR1 as ENHRY and CDR2 as SYGVKD. In nucleotides, the CDR3 is TGTGCCACTACTGTAGCGGGCTACAATGAGCAGTTCTTC. It codes for CATTVAGYNEQFF.

This clonotype was picked up many times. V usage is TRBV7-2 and J usage is TRBJ2-7; 9 nucleotides align to TRBD2. Germline V gives CDR1 SGHTA, CDR2 FQGNSA. The trim removed 0 bases at V and 2 bases at J, leaving 2 bases unmatched. This CDR3 contains 15 residues. The CDR3 is CASSLAPSGTYEQYF. CDR3 nucleotide sequence: TGTGCCAGCAGCTTAGCGCCTAGCGGGACCTACGAGCAGTACTTC. Full variable domain (remainder filled in from reference TRBV7-2 and TRBJ2-7): GAGVSQSPSNKVTEKGKDVELRCDPISGHTALYWYRQSLGQGLEFLIYFQGNSAPDKSGLPSDRFSAERTGGSVSTLTIQRTQQEDSAVYLCASSLAPSGTYEQYFGPGTRLTVT.

This clonotype appeared many times. The chain couples TRBV30 to TRBJ2-2, with 12 bases identical to TRBD2. Germline lookup yields CDR1 GTSNPN and CDR2 SVGIG (reference sequence). There are 17 residues in the CDR3. The junction had 10 bases not matched to a gene; V was cut back by 5 bases and J by 3 bases. CDR3 in DNA: TGTGCCTGGGGGGGGCTAGCGGGAGGGCCGGACACCGGGGAGCTGTTTTTT. It codes for CAWGGLAGGPDTGELFF.

The V and J genes are TRBV10-3 and TRBJ2-7; 8 bases are a match to TRBD2. With V trimmed by 10 bases and J by 2 bases, 10 bases remained unmatched. This CDR3 has 14 amino acids. Germline V gene sequence: CDR1 ENHRY, CDR2 SYGVKD. Here the CDR3 DNA reads TGTGCCACGGGGGGGGAGATCAGAGCCTACGAGCAGTACTTC. Amino acids: CATGGEIRAYEQYF.

CDR3 sequence (DNA): TGCGCCAGCACCCCCGGGGGGGCCCAACAAGAGACCCAGTACTTC. It translates to CASTPGGAQQETQYF. V and J are TRBV5-1 and TRBJ2-5; 8 nucleotides line up with TRBD2. This CDR3 has 15 residues. Per germline, CDR1 SGHRS and CDR2 YFSETQ. Unmatched junction bases numbered 9, after V lost 6 bases and J lost 2 bases. Looking up the rest from reference TRBV5-1 and TRBJ2-5 gives the full variable domain: KAGVTQTPRYLIKTRGQQVTLSCSPISGHRSVSWYQQTPGQGLQFLFEYFSETQRNKGNFPGRFSGRQFSNSRSEMNVSTLELGDSALYLCASTPGGAQQETQYFGPGTRLLVL.

The chain links TRBV7-2 to TRBJ2-7; TRBD1 agrees at 8 bases. Germline V lookup: CDR1 SGHTA, CDR2 FQGNSA. V was pared by 0 bases and J by 3 bases, with 4 bases of the junction left unmatched. This CDR3 has 15 residues. The CDR3 nucleotides are TGTGCCAGCAGCTTAGCTCGGACAGGGATCTACGAGCAGTACTTC. Its protein product is CASSLARTGIYEQYF.

This clonotype was counted ten times or more. V usage is TRBV28 and J usage is TRBJ2-4, with 11 bases lining up with TRBD1. Per germline, CDR1 MDHEN and CDR2 SYDVKM. Trimming took 2 bases from V and 5 from J; bases not matched to a gene: 2. The CDR3 runs 15 residues. DNA for the CDR3: TGTGCCAGCAGTTTAACGGGACAGGGGGAAAACATTCAGTACTTC. As protein: CASSLTGQGENIQYF.

This clonotype was counted between two and nine times. The chain joins TRBV10-3 to TRBJ2-2, with unresolved D. The CDR3 consists of 11 residues. Per the germline V gene, CDR1 is ENHRY and CDR2 is SYGVKD. V lost 7 bases to trimming and J lost 1 base, with 1 base between them. In DNA form, the CDR3 reads TGTGCCATCAAGAACACCGGGGAGCTGTTTTTT. It encodes CAIKNTGELFF.

The chain joins TRBV4-3 to TRBJ1-2; 9 positions agree with TRBD1. Losses at the gene ends were 0 bases for V and 7 bases for J; bases not matched to a gene: 3. Germline values: CDR1 LGHNA, CDR2 YSLEER. The CDR3 is made up of 14 amino acids. CDR3 sequence reads: CASSQDRTGAGYTF. The CDR3 coding sequence is TGCGCCAGCAGCCAAGATCGGACAGGGGCTGGCTACACCTTC.

This clonotype was recorded a few times. The chain is built from TRBV19 and TRBJ2-1; 8 bases are a match to TRBD1. The CDR3 is 14 amino acids. CDR1 and CDR2 (germline): LNHDA, SQIVND (reference sequence). Unmatched junction bases numbered 5, after V lost 6 bases and J lost 4 bases. The CDR3 spells CASRNRGKYNEQFF. The CDR3 coding sequence is TGTGCCAGTAGGAACAGGGGGAAGTACAATGAGCAGTTCTTC.

The chain uses TRBV5-1 and TRBJ2-1, with 8 bases matching TRBD2. In germline, CDR1 is SGHRS, CDR2 YFSETQ. V lost 5 bases to trimming and J lost 4 bases; unmatched junction nucleotides: 8. The CDR3 has 15 amino acids. CDR3 bases: TGCGCCAGCAGAATGACTAGCGTCTCTTACAATGAGCAGTTCTTC. Translation: CASRMTSVSYNEQFF.

This clonotype was seen at least ten times. V is TRBV3-1 and J is TRBJ1-5; TRBD1 agrees at 8 bases. CDR3 length equals 14 residues. In germline, CDR1 is LGHDT, CDR2 YNNKEL (reference sequence). Trimming removed 5 bases from V and 7 bases from J; junction bases left unmatched: 7. CDR3 sequence: CASSSGTGGQPQHF. CDR3 sequence (DNA): TGTGCCAGCAGCTCCGGGACAGGAGGGCAGCCCCAGCATTTT.